In its sample, the clone carrying this TCR beta chain was seen many times. Its antigen is unidentified. The sample comes from a study of post-analysis software for immune sequencing data. On the study more broadly: The cohort encompassed relapsing-remitting, secondary progressive and progressive-relapsing multiple sclerosis disease courses. General study findings and limits: Strong co-clustering by F measure was evident for samples that had been prepared in the same batch. Significantly lower normalized Chao1 diversity was found in patients with multiple sclerosis relative to controls. The study found TRBV5-6, TRBV5-1 and TRBV20-1 among roughly 5 TRBV segments more frequent in patients than controls.

V lost 7 bases and J lost 6, with 25 bases in between. In germline, CDR1 is DFQATT, CDR2 SNEGSKA (reference sequence). CDR3 length equals 15 residues. TCR beta libraries were prepared from cDNA with unique molecular identifiers. Some 500,000 cDNA molecules were obtained per 1 to 10 million input T cells. TCRdb re-derived calls from the PCR reads in MiXCR, one entry per CDR3 protein. Of around 260,000 distinct CDR3 sequences listed, 36% are singletons. Material: blood. The clonotype was recovered from a girl aged 5-17 years with multiple sclerosis. The J gene is TRBJ2-7, the V gene TRBV20-1; D gene unclear. The CDR3 DNA reads as TGCAGTGTTACCCCGAAGATCCCTACGACGAGCGAGCAGTACTTC. Protein product: CSVTPKIPTTSEQYF.